This TCR beta chain was retrieved from a study of blood T cell repertoires in COVID-19. Study information: In each case, the material was cDNA or gDNA derived from T cells, B-cell-depleted T cells, or PBMCs.

Trimming left V 0 bases short and J 3 bases short, with 7 bases between. This CDR3 is 14 amino acids long. Per germline, CDR1 SGHRS and CDR2 YFSETQ. In the original workflow: Using reference gene primer amplification, nucleated cell counts were estimated. The protocol was immunoSEQ multiplex PCR, while the TCRdb copy is restricted to in-frame clones and leaves out a portion. That table is the source of V, J and clone size, and D and trimming were worked out from the DNA. The table records around 270,000 clones, around 84% of them present only once. Material for sequencing was peripheral blood. This receptor was taken from a woman aged 55-69 years with COVID-19, enrolled during active disease. This chain joins TRBV5-1 and TRBJ2-1; D is unresolved. The CDR3 DNA is TGCGCCAGCAGCTTGGACAATTTCTACAATGAGCAGTTCTTC. Amino acid sequence: CASSLDNFYNEQFF.